This is a list of T cell receptor beta chains from one sample in a study of blood T cell repertoires in COVID-19. The repertoire was sequenced with immunoSEQ multiplex PCR; TCRdb's copy has only in-frame clones and lacks some. Of 130,000 to 150,000 clones in the sample, 80% to 85% are singletons; the top ten hold 4.5% to 6%. Material: PBMCs or T cells enriched from blood (not recorded which). These receptors all come from a woman aged 50 to 60 who had been exposed to COVID-19. Each CDR3 is given with its conserved first and last residue. Each record gives: D gene, V gene, J gene, clone size, CDR3 protein, CDR3 DNA. A D gene is named only where the DNA matches it firmly. A row's size may be missing; if present it is once, few, many or a size class.

d_call: TRBD1; v_call: TRBV11-1; j_call: TRBJ2-7; clone_size: -; cdr3_aa: CASSTRTGMRDEQYF; cdr3_nt: TGTGCCAGCAGCACCCGGACAGGGATGAGGGACGAGCAGTACTTC
d_call: TRBD1; v_call: TRBV19; j_call: TRBJ1-3; clone_size: -; cdr3_aa: CASSAGQAPGNTIYF; cdr3_nt: TGTGCCAGTAGTGCGGGACAGGCTCCTGGAAACACCATATATTTT
d_call: -; v_call: TRBV5-6; j_call: TRBJ1-1; clone_size: -; cdr3_aa: CASSAYRAGYTEAFF; cdr3_nt: TGTGCCAGCAGCGCCTACAGGGCCGGATACACTGAAGCTTTCTTT
d_call: TRBD1; v_call: TRBV12-3/TRBV12-4; j_call: TRBJ2-7; clone_size: -; cdr3_aa: CASGQGVSYEQYF; cdr3_nt: TGTGCCAGTGGACAGGGAGTTTCCTACGAGCAGTACTTC
d_call: TRBD2; v_call: TRBV10-2; j_call: TRBJ2-5; clone_size: -; cdr3_aa: CASFGGRARETQYF; cdr3_nt: TGCGCCAGCTTCGGCGGGAGGGCCCGGGAGACCCAGTACTTC
d_call: -; v_call: TRBV6-6; j_call: TRBJ1-5; clone_size: -; cdr3_aa: CASTLLANQPQHF; cdr3_nt: TGTGCCAGCACCTTACTCGCCAATCAGCCCCAGCATTTT
d_call: TRBD2; v_call: TRBV4-1; j_call: TRBJ2-1; clone_size: few; cdr3_aa: CASSQFGLLRGGYNEQFF; cdr3_nt: TGCGCCAGCAGCCAATTTGGACTATTGCGGGGGGGCTACAATGAGCAGTTCTTC
d_call: TRBD1; v_call: TRBV7-9; j_call: TRBJ1-2; clone_size: few; cdr3_aa: CASSSQGERGYTF; cdr3_nt: TGTGCCAGCAGCTCCCAGGGGGAACGGGGCTACACCTTC
d_call: -; v_call: TRBV19; j_call: TRBJ1-2; clone_size: -; cdr3_aa: CASSDSGMIYGYTF; cdr3_nt: TGTGCCAGTAGTGATTCTGGCATGATCTATGGCTACACCTTC
d_call: -; v_call: TRBV6-6; j_call: TRBJ2-6; clone_size: -; cdr3_aa: CASRREGVGANVLTF; cdr3_nt: TGTGCCAGCAGGAGAGAGGGAGTTGGGGCCAACGTCCTGACTTTC
d_call: TRBD1; v_call: TRBV4-3; j_call: TRBJ1-1; clone_size: -; cdr3_aa: CASSQGGTTGSNTEAFF; cdr3_nt: TGCGCCAGCAGCCAAGGAGGGACGACAGGGAGTAACACTGAAGCTTTCTTT
d_call: TRBD2; v_call: TRBV2; j_call: TRBJ2-1; clone_size: few; cdr3_aa: CASSSSGMISNEQFF; cdr3_nt: TGTGCCAGCAGTTCTAGCGGAATGATAAGCAATGAGCAGTTCTTC
d_call: TRBD1; v_call: TRBV7-2; j_call: TRBJ1-2; clone_size: -; cdr3_aa: CASSTDRYNYGYTF; cdr3_nt: TGTGCCAGCAGCACGGACAGGTATAACTATGGCTACACCTTC
d_call: -; v_call: TRBV12-3/TRBV12-4; j_call: TRBJ1-6; clone_size: -; cdr3_aa: CASRRGYNSPLHF; cdr3_nt: TGTGCCAGCAGACGGGGTTATAATTCACCCCTCCACTTT
d_call: TRBD2; v_call: TRBV5-6; j_call: TRBJ2-1; clone_size: -; cdr3_aa: CASSAGLAGNYNEQFF; cdr3_nt: TGTGCCAGCAGCGCCGGACTAGCGGGGAACTACAATGAGCAGTTCTTC
d_call: -; v_call: TRBV5-6; j_call: TRBJ1-6; clone_size: -; cdr3_aa: CASSLGGSRRNSPLHF; cdr3_nt: TGTGCCAGCAGCTTGGGAGGGAGTCGACGGAATTCACCCCTCCACTTT
d_call: -; v_call: TRBV7-6; j_call: TRBJ1-3; clone_size: -; cdr3_aa: CASSPQGSLSGNTIYF; cdr3_nt: TGTGCCAGTTCCCCCCAGGGAAGCCTCTCTGGAAACACCATATATTTT
d_call: TRBD2; v_call: TRBV7-2; j_call: TRBJ2-2; clone_size: -; cdr3_aa: CASSLGGRQRAGGELFF; cdr3_nt: TGTGCCAGCAGCTTAGGCGGGAGGCAGAGAGCGGGCGGGGAGCTGTTTTTT
d_call: TRBD2; v_call: TRBV5-1; j_call: TRBJ2-3; clone_size: once; cdr3_aa: CASSLMSGSPDTQYF; cdr3_nt: TGCGCCAGCAGCCTAATGAGCGGGAGCCCAGATACGCAGTATTTT
d_call: -; v_call: TRBV5-1; j_call: TRBJ1-2; clone_size: -; cdr3_aa: CASSLVTDTGGYTF; cdr3_nt: TGCGCCAGCAGCTTGGTAACGGACACAGGGGGCTACACCTTC
d_call: TRBD1; v_call: TRBV25-1; j_call: TRBJ1-1; clone_size: few; cdr3_aa: CASSETTGGYTEAFF; cdr3_nt: TGTGCCAGCAGTGAAACGACAGGGGGGTACACTGAAGCTTTCTTT
d_call: -; v_call: TRBV9; j_call: TRBJ1-3; clone_size: -; cdr3_aa: CASSVELYSHTGNTIYF; cdr3_nt: TGTGCCAGCAGCGTAGAGCTATACAGCCACACTGGAAACACCATATATTTT
d_call: -; v_call: TRBV11-2; j_call: TRBJ2-3; clone_size: -; cdr3_aa: CASSTGSSRPADTQYF; cdr3_nt: TGTGCCAGCAGTACGGGATCAAGCAGACCGGCAGATACGCAGTATTTT
d_call: TRBD1; v_call: TRBV7-9; j_call: TRBJ2-3; clone_size: -; cdr3_aa: CASSLITGGSAQYF; cdr3_nt: TGTGCCAGCAGCTTAATAACAGGGGGCTCGGCGCAGTATTTT
d_call: TRBD1; v_call: TRBV5-6; j_call: TRBJ2-7; clone_size: -; cdr3_aa: CASSSGQGAQYF; cdr3_nt: TGTGCCAGCAGCTCCGGACAGGGCGCGCAGTACTTC
d_call: TRBD1; v_call: TRBV7-2; j_call: TRBJ1-1; clone_size: -; cdr3_aa: CASSLTGGGTEAFF; cdr3_nt: TGTGCCAGCAGCTTGACAGGGGGCGGGACTGAAGCTTTCTTT
d_call: -; v_call: TRBV19; j_call: TRBJ2-3; clone_size: -; cdr3_aa: CASSIRGNTDTQYF; cdr3_nt: TGTGCCAGTAGTATCCGGGGGAACACAGATACGCAGTATTTT
d_call: TRBD1; v_call: TRBV19; j_call: TRBJ1-1; clone_size: -; cdr3_aa: CASRSSGQGNTEAFF; cdr3_nt: TGTGCCAGTCGCTCCTCGGGACAGGGGAACACTGAAGCTTTCTTT
d_call: -; v_call: TRBV21-1; j_call: TRBJ1-1; clone_size: -; cdr3_aa: CASSAAWGQALTEAFF; cdr3_nt: TGTGCCAGCAGCGCCGCGTGGGGACAGGCTCTCACTGAAGCTTTCTTT
d_call: -; v_call: TRBV19; j_call: TRBJ1-6; clone_size: -; cdr3_aa: CASSPAGGSVNSPLHF; cdr3_nt: TGTGCCAGTAGCCCGGCGGGGGGGTCTGTTAATTCACCCCTCCACTTT
d_call: TRBD2; v_call: TRBV3-1/TRBV3-2; j_call: TRBJ2-2; clone_size: -; cdr3_aa: CASSQDLLAGGPTGELFF; cdr3_nt: TGTGCCAGCAGCCAAGATTTACTAGCGGGAGGGCCAACCGGGGAGCTGTTTTTT
d_call: TRBD1; v_call: TRBV7-6; j_call: TRBJ1-1; clone_size: few; cdr3_aa: CASSLAGQGSSAFF; cdr3_nt: TGTGCCAGCAGCTTAGCGGGACAGGGGTCATCGGCTTTCTTT
d_call: -; v_call: TRBV29-1; j_call: TRBJ2-5; clone_size: -; cdr3_aa: CSVGGGETQYF; cdr3_nt: TGCAGCGTTGGTGGAGGGGAGACCCAGTACTTC
d_call: -; v_call: TRBV4-3; j_call: TRBJ1-5; clone_size: -; cdr3_aa: CASSQGLFQPQHF; cdr3_nt: TGCGCCAGCAGCCAAGGACTCTTTCAGCCCCAGCATTTT
d_call: -; v_call: TRBV5-1; j_call: TRBJ1-2; clone_size: -; cdr3_aa: CASSLARPNYGYTF; cdr3_nt: TGCGCCAGCAGCTTGGCTAGGCCGAACTATGGCTACACCTTC
d_call: TRBD2; v_call: TRBV14; j_call: TRBJ2-1; clone_size: -; cdr3_aa: CASSEHPFPTSGAYNEQFF; cdr3_nt: TGTGCCAGCAGCGAGCATCCCTTCCCGACTAGCGGGGCCTACAATGAGCAGTTCTTC
d_call: -; v_call: TRBV5-1; j_call: TRBJ1-1; clone_size: -; cdr3_aa: CASSLNVRTEAFF; cdr3_nt: TGCGCCAGCAGCTTGAACGTTAGAACTGAAGCTTTCTTT
d_call: -; v_call: TRBV5-5; j_call: TRBJ1-1; clone_size: -; cdr3_aa: CASSLDRGTEAFF; cdr3_nt: TGTGCCAGCAGCTTGGACCGGGGTACTGAAGCTTTCTTT
d_call: TRBD2; v_call: TRBV5-4; j_call: TRBJ2-7; clone_size: -; cdr3_aa: CASSLGSSGRGSYEQYF; cdr3_nt: TGTGCCAGCAGCTTGGGATCTAGCGGGAGAGGATCCTACGAGCAGTACTTC
d_call: -; v_call: TRBV2; j_call: TRBJ2-7; clone_size: few; cdr3_aa: CASLGSRGYEQYF; cdr3_nt: TGTGCCAGCCTCGGAAGTCGAGGTTACGAGCAGTACTTC
d_call: TRBD1; v_call: TRBV5-1; j_call: TRBJ1-2; clone_size: -; cdr3_aa: CASSSPGQGYGYTF; cdr3_nt: TGCGCCAGCAGCTCCCCGGGACAGGGCTATGGCTACACCTTC
d_call: TRBD2; v_call: TRBV6-5; j_call: TRBJ2-1; clone_size: -; cdr3_aa: CASSLTSGTYNEQFF; cdr3_nt: TGTGCCAGCAGCCTAACTAGCGGAACCTACAATGAGCAGTTCTTC
d_call: -; v_call: TRBV9; j_call: TRBJ2-2; clone_size: -; cdr3_aa: CASSGGSNTGELFF; cdr3_nt: TGTGCCAGCAGCGGCGGGTCGAACACCGGGGAGCTGTTTTTT
d_call: TRBD2; v_call: TRBV7-2; j_call: TRBJ2-7; clone_size: -; cdr3_aa: CASSFRAGVYEQYF; cdr3_nt: TGTGCCAGCAGCTTCCGCGCGGGGGTCTACGAGCAGTACTTC
d_call: -; v_call: TRBV7-2; j_call: TRBJ1-1; clone_size: once; cdr3_aa: CASSSDTGITEAFF; cdr3_nt: TGTGCCAGCAGCTCCGATACAGGGATCACTGAAGCTTTCTTT
d_call: TRBD1; v_call: TRBV15; j_call: TRBJ1-2; clone_size: few; cdr3_aa: CATSREGQGPDNYGYTF; cdr3_nt: TGTGCCACCAGCAGAGAAGGACAGGGGCCCGACAACTATGGCTACACCTTC